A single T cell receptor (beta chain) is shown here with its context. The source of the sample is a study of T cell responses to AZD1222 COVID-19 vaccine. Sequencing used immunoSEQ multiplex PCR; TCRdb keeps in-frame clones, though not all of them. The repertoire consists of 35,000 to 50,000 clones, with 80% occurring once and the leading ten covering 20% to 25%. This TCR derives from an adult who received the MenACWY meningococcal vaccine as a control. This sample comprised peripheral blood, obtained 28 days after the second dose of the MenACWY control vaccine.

CDR3: CASSRDPEGTTSPLHF. Written as DNA, the CDR3 is TGTGCCAGCAGCCGGGACCCCGAGGGGACGACTTCACCCCTCCACTTT. The chain has TRBV5-4 and TRBJ1-6, with D possibly TRBD1 on 5 matching bases. The germline gives CDR1 SGHNT, CDR2 YYREEE (reference sequence). V was clipped by 4 bases and J by 9 bases, with 20 bases between them. This CDR3 contains 16 residues.